These 31 T cell receptor beta chains were all obtained from the same sample, sequenced in a study of CD8 T cells in Susac syndrome. Reverse transcription of roughly 0.5 to 1 ug RNA used random hexamers. MiXCR was run by TCRdb on the immunoSEQ multiplex PCR reads, yielding one entry per CDR3 protein. This sample has 180,000 or so distinct CDR3 sequences; about 94% occur once, and the top ten carry less than 0.12%. Sequenced: CD4+ T cells from PBMCs. The receptor set was obtained from a human donor in good health.

This clonotype was recorded once. The V gene is TRBV3-1, the J gene TRBJ1-5, with a weak D call TRBD1 (5 bases). Trimming stripped 1 base from V and 6 bases from J, with 10 bases between. Germline V CDR1 and CDR2: LGHDT, YNNKEL (reference sequence). The CDR3 extends over 14 amino acids. The CDR3 DNA reads as TGTGCCAGCAGCCAAGGGCCGGGGGGTCAGCCCCAGCATTTT. Translation gives CASSQGPGGQPQHF.

This CDR3 is CASSPNYRNNEQFF. The DNA of the CDR3 is TGTGCCAGCAGCCCTAATTACCGAAACAATGAGCAGTTCTTC. The chain is built from TRBV27 and TRBJ2-1, with D uncertain. The CDR3 has 14 residues. Germline CDR1 MNHEY, CDR2 SMNVEV (reference sequence). The germline V and J ends were trimmed by 6 bases and 5 bases, with 14 bases remaining between them.

This clonotype was counted once. The rearrangement joins TRBV14 to TRBJ2-5; D uncertain. V lost 2 bases and J lost 4, with 8 bases in between. This CDR3 region has 13 residues. Germline V gene data show CDR1 as SGHDN and CDR2 as FVKESK. The CDR3 protein is CASSQIWGETQYF. The CDR3 nucleotides read TGTGCCAGCAGCCAAATCTGGGGAGAGACCCAGTACTTC. The full variable domain, rest sourced from reference TRBV14 and TRBJ2-5, is EAGVTQFPSHSVIEKGQTVTLRCDPISGHDNLYWYRRVMGKEIKFLLHFVKESKQDESGMPNNRFLAERTGGTYSTLKVQPAELEDSGVYFCASSQIWGETQYFGPGTRLLVL.

The chain is built from TRBV27 and TRBJ2-7, with a tentative D call TRBD2 (6 bases). Germline CDR1 and CDR2: MNHEY and SMNVEV (reference sequence). V was shortened by 3 bases and J by 2 bases, with 14 bases between the two germline ends. The length of the CDR3 is 15 residues. CDR3 in DNA: TGTGCCAGCAGTTTCTATGGCGGGATGACCTACGAGCAGTACTTC. It is translated as CASSFYGGMTYEQYF.

The CDR3 nucleotides read TGTGCCAGCAGCTTAGGAGGGACCGGGGAGCTGTTTTTT. Translating it yields CASSLGGTGELFF. The chain combines TRBV7-9 with TRBJ2-2, with a possible D match to TRBD2 (5 bases). This CDR3 is 13 amino acids long. V lost 1 base and J 5 bases, leaving 5 bases between the germline ends. Germline CDR1 SEHNR, CDR2 FQNEAQ (reference sequence).

The chain is built from TRBV28 and TRBJ1-4; D call uncertain. The CDR3 consists of 14 residues. V was cut by 2 bases and J by 8 bases, with 12 bases left in between. Germline V CDR1 and CDR2: MDHEN, SYDVKM. CDR3 nucleotides: TGTGCCAGCAGTTTAATGGGTGTGGGGGAAAAACTGTTTTTT. This sequence encodes CASSLMGVGEKLFF.

V gene TRBV20-1 combines with J gene TRBJ2-7; 10 bases are a match to TRBD2. Germline CDR1 is DFQATT and CDR2 is SNEGSKA (reference sequence). The CDR3 totals 13 residues. J was trimmed by 4 bases and V by 5 bases; bases with no gene match: 5. The DNA of the CDR3 is TGCAGTGCTCGGAGACTAGCGGGTTACGAGCAGTACTTC. This translates into CSARRLAGYEQYF.

The J gene is TRBJ2-3, the V gene TRBV20-1; either TRBD1 or TRBD2 may fit D (6 bases each). In germline, CDR1 is DFQATT, CDR2 SNEGSKA (reference sequence). V was pared by 8 bases and J by 1 base, with 16 bases between. The CDR3 spans 14 residues. This chain's CDR3 is CSLSAEGGTDTQYF. DNA of the CDR3: TGCAGTCTAAGTGCGGAGGGGGGCACAGATACGCAGTATTTT.

This chain links TRBV29-1 with TRBJ2-2; D not resolved. The CDR3 has 12 residues. V was cut by 3 bases and J by 5 bases, with 7 bases left in between. Germline V CDR1 and CDR2: SQVTM, ANQGSEA. CDR3 loop: CSVEIRTGELFF. As DNA, the CDR3 is TGCAGCGTTGAGATTCGTACCGGGGAGCTGTTTTTT.

The genes are TRBV4-3 and TRBJ2-1, with TRBD2 matching 9 bases. The germline V gene encodes CDR1 LGHNA and CDR2 YSLEER. This CDR3 has 12 amino acids. Unmatched junction bases numbered 2, after V lost 0 bases and J lost 14 bases. The chain's CDR3 is CASSQDGLAKFF. CDR3 sequence (DNA): TGCGCCAGCAGCCAAGATGGACTAGCGAAGTTCTTC.

The V gene is TRBV20-1, the J gene TRBJ2-5, with D unresolved. V lost 6 bases to trimming and J lost 3 bases, with 14 bases between them. The CDR3 covers 13 residues. Germline V lookup: CDR1 DFQATT, CDR2 SNEGSKA (reference sequence). In DNA form, the CDR3 reads TGCAGTGCGACCCAGCCCCCTGAAGAGACCCAGTACTTC. Encoded protein: CSATQPPEETQYF.

This chain uses TRBV2 with TRBJ2-5, with TRBD2 matching 8 bases. V was clipped by 8 bases and J by 4 bases; unmatched bases: 18. This CDR3 has 17 residues. Germline-derived CDR1 and CDR2 are SNHLY and FYNNEI. The CDR3 here is CASWRGRGAGDRETQYF. The CDR3 region has the DNA TGTGCCAGCTGGAGGGGTCGTGGAGCGGGAGATCGAGAGACCCAGTACTTC.

The chain couples TRBV7-9 to TRBJ2-2; TRBD1 or TRBD2 may be the D gene (5 bases each). V was cut by 5 bases and J by 6 bases, with 13 bases left in between. The CDR3 runs 14 residues. CDR1 is SEHNR, CDR2 FQNEAQ, per germline (reference sequence). CDR3 DNA sequence: TGTGCCAGCAGCCAGCTCGGGACCCCCGGGGAGCTGTTTTTT. Amino acid sequence: CASSQLGTPGELFF.

V is TRBV14 and J is TRBJ2-1; maybe TRBD1 (6 bases). Trimming pared 0 bases from V and 9 bases from J, leaving 12 bases between. Germline CDR1 is SGHDN and CDR2 is FVKESK. The CDR3 has 14 amino acids. As DNA, the CDR3 is TGTGCCAGCAGCCAAGATCTGCAGGGGACTGAGCAGTTCTTC. Translation gives CASSQDLQGTEQFF.

The chain joins TRBV28 to TRBJ2-1; D is undetermined. Trimming took off 7 bases at V and 2 bases at J, with 9 bases between the two ends. Germline V gene lookup returns CDR1 MDHEN and CDR2 SYDVKM. The CDR3 loop spans 13 amino acids. CDR3 region: CASTEKPYNEQFF. The CDR3 bases are TGTGCCAGCACCGAAAAGCCCTACAATGAGCAGTTCTTC.

The rearrangement joins TRBV28 to TRBJ2-7, with D uncertain. In germline, CDR1 is MDHEN, CDR2 SYDVKM. Between the trimmed V and J ends, which lost 4 bases and 9 bases, there was a span of 13 bases. The CDR3 runs 12 residues. The CDR3: CASSSPSPGQYF. CDR3 nucleotide sequence: TGTGCCAGCAGTTCCCCGTCCCCCGGGCAGTACTTC.

The genes are TRBV20-1 and TRBJ1-2; D gene ambiguous. Trimming pared 7 bases from V and 4 bases from J, leaving 13 bases between. CDR1 and CDR2 (germline): DFQATT, SNEGSKA (reference sequence). The CDR3 loop spans 12 amino acids. CDR3 loop: CSVAVVGYGYTF. CDR3 sequence (DNA): TGCAGTGTAGCCGTGGTCGGCTATGGCTACACCTTC.

The chain has TRBV20-1 and TRBJ1-5; 10 bases are shared with TRBD1. Germline loops: CDR1 DFQATT, CDR2 SNEGSKA (reference sequence). The CDR3 totals 17 residues. The junction had 10 bases not matched to a gene; V was cut back by 4 bases and J by 1 base. CDR3 DNA sequence: TGCAGTGCTAATTCGGACAGGGGGGGTGGGAGCAATCAGCCCCAGCATTTT. Amino acid sequence: CSANSDRGGGSNQPQHF.

The chain links TRBV3-1 to TRBJ2-4, with 7 bases matching TRBD1. J gave up 0 bases and V 8 bases, and 7 bases lay outside the gene matches. The CDR3 consists of 15 residues. CDR1 is LGHDT, CDR2 YNNKEL, per germline (reference sequence). The CDR3 is CASGDQGVAKNIQYF. The CDR3 DNA is TGTGCCAGCGGGGACCAGGGGGTAGCCAAAAACATTCAGTACTTC. Using reference TRBV3-1 and TRBJ2-4 for the parts outside the CDR3, the full variable domain is DTAVSQTPKYLVTQMGNDKSIKCEQNLGHDTMYWYKQDSKKFLKIMFSYNNKELIINETVPNRFSPKSPDKAHLNLHINSLELGDSAVYFCASGDQGVAKNIQYFGAGTRLSVL.

J is TRBJ2-3 and V is TRBV15; D is unresolved. Germline-derived CDR1 and CDR2 are LNHNV and YYDKDF (reference sequence). The CDR3 sequence is 14 residues long. V dropped 2 bases and J dropped 2 bases, with 8 bases sitting between them. The CDR3, as DNA: TGTGCCACCAGCAGAAATGGGTTCACAGATACGCAGTATTTT. As protein: CATSRNGFTDTQYF.

This chain links TRBV27 with TRBJ2-3; either TRBD1 or TRBD2 may supply D (5 bases each). The CDR3 is 15 residues long. Germline assignment: CDR1 MNHEY and CDR2 SMNVEV (reference sequence). V gave up 5 bases and J gave up 2 bases, with 14 bases separating them. The CDR3 spells CASSPDGGPTDTQYF. The CDR3 DNA follows: TGTGCCAGCAGTCCCGATGGGGGTCCCACAGATACGCAGTATTTT.

The rearrangement uses TRBV5-1 and TRBJ2-3; D gene ambiguous. The V gene lost 0 bases and the J gene lost 4 bases, with 12 bases spanning the gap. This CDR3 comprises 15 residues. The germline CDR1 and CDR2 sequences are SGHRS and YFSETQ. The CDR3 loop is CASSLGPIGADTQYF. The CDR3 DNA is TGCGCCAGCAGCTTGGGGCCAATTGGTGCAGATACGCAGTATTTT.

This chain connects TRBV24-1 to TRBJ2-5; 12 nucleotides match TRBD1. V lost 10 bases and J lost 5; bases outside the gene matches: 7. CDR1 and CDR2 (germline): KGHDR, SFDVKD. The CDR3 is 14 amino acids. CDR3 sequence: CATGTGGSLETQYF. DNA of the CDR3: TGTGCCACGGGGACAGGGGGCAGTCTGGAGACCCAGTACTTC.

This clonotype showed up just once. The chain uses TRBV20-1 and TRBJ2-7; 8 bases fit TRBD2. Unmatched junction bases numbered 6, after V lost 7 bases and J lost 1 base. Germline values: CDR1 DFQATT, CDR2 SNEGSKA (reference sequence). The CDR3 has 13 residues. CDR3 in DNA: TGCAGTGTCGTACTAGCGGAGTCCTACGAGCAGTACTTC. This sequence encodes CSVVLAESYEQYF.

The chain couples TRBV25-1 to TRBJ2-7; 7 bases are a match to TRBD1. CDR1 is MGHDK and CDR2 is SYGVNS in the germline V gene. V was clipped by 4 bases and J by 4 bases; unmatched bases: 4. This CDR3 contains 13 residues. In DNA form, the CDR3 reads TGTGCCAGCAGTGGGCCGACAGGGTACGAGCAGTACTTC. Residues: CASSGPTGYEQYF.

The chain is built from TRBV2 and TRBJ1-1; 7 nucleotides agree with TRBD1. V lost 4 bases to trimming and J lost 4 bases; unmatched junction nucleotides: 9. The germline gives CDR1 SNHLY, CDR2 FYNNEI. The CDR3 sequence is 15 residues long. CDR3 sequence (DNA): TGTGCCAGCAGTGGCCAGGGGGTGGAGATCACTGAAGCTTTCTTT. Protein sequence: CASSGQGVEITEAFF. The complete variable domain, with remaining parts taken from reference TRBV2 and TRBJ1-1, reads EPEVTQTPSHQVTQMGQEVILRCVPISNHLYFYWYRQILGQKVEFLVSFYNNEISEKSEIFDDQFSVERPDGSNFTLKIRSTKLEDSAMYFCASSGQGVEITEAFFGQGTRLTVV.

V and J are TRBV30 and TRBJ2-3, with D perhaps matching TRBD2 (5 bases). The CDR3 is 14 amino acids. The V end was cut by 3 bases, the J end by 5 bases, with 15 bases between. Germline V gene data show CDR1 as GTSNPN and CDR2 as SVGIG (reference sequence). The CDR3 reads CAWRGLSSGDTQYF. The DNA of the CDR3 is TGTGCCTGGAGAGGACTTTCCTCGGGAGATACGCAGTATTTT.

The CDR3 here is CSVDSYGNTEAFF. Written as DNA, the CDR3 is TGCAGCGTTGATAGTTATGGGAACACTGAAGCTTTCTTT. The V and J genes are TRBV29-1 and TRBJ1-1; no definite D call. This CDR3 spans 13 amino acids. Trimming removed 3 bases at V and 1 base at J, with 9 bases between. Germline CDR1 is SQVTM and CDR2 is ANQGSEA.

V is TRBV2 and J is TRBJ2-7; TRBD2 matches at 7 bases. Unmatched junction bases numbered 9, after V lost 7 bases and J lost 0 bases. The length of the CDR3 is 15 residues. Germline V CDR1 and CDR2: SNHLY, FYNNEI. DNA of the CDR3: TGTGCCAGCACCCCAAAGGCTAGCGGCTCCTACGAGCAGTACTTC. Translating it yields CASTPKASGSYEQYF.

The chain carries TRBV7-9 and TRBJ2-5, with 10 bases lining up with TRBD2. The V segment lost 4 bases and the J segment 2 bases; nucleotides outside the gene matches: 4. Germline V gives CDR1 SEHNR, CDR2 FQNEAQ (reference sequence). CDR3 size: 15 residues. The CDR3 DNA follows: TGTGCCAGCAGCTACTGGGGACTAGCGCAAGAGACCCAGTACTTC. This encodes CASSYWGLAQETQYF.

The chain joins TRBV29-1 to TRBJ2-3; D is unresolved. The CDR3 covers 14 residues. Trimming left V 7 bases short and J 6 bases short, with 20 bases between. Per the germline V gene, CDR1 is SQVTM and CDR2 is ANQGSEA. Here the CDR3 reads CSALGWAGRDTQYF. As DNA, the CDR3 is TGCAGCGCCCTAGGGTGGGCAGGACGGGATACGCAGTATTTT.